A selection of T cell receptor beta chains follows, all from one sample in a study of T cell responses to AZD1222 COVID-19 vaccine. Method: immunoSEQ multiplex PCR; TCRdb's copy keeps in-frame clones and lacks some. The sample yields about 94,000 clones, around 91% seen once. Specimen: peripheral blood, collected on day 0 of AZD1222 vaccination. Source of these receptors: an adult in good health. The CDR3 runs from the conserved cysteine through the conserved F or W. A D gene is named only where the DNA matches it firmly. Size tells how often a clone was seen (once, few, many) or the class of an expanded clone, and some rows leave it out.

abundance,j_gene,d_gene,v_gene,CDR3aa,CDR3nt
.,TRBJ1-5,.,TRBV5-1,CASSLDVGNQPQHF,TGCGCCAGCAGCTTGGATGTGGGAAATCAGCCCCAGCATTTT
.,TRBJ1-4,TRBD1,TRBV19,CASSIPTGGMSEKLFF,TGTGCCAGTAGTATACCAACAGGGGGCATGAGCGAAAAACTGTTTTTT
once,TRBJ2-5,.,TRBV5-1,CASSFRGAEETQYF,TGCGCCAGCAGCTTTCGCGGGGCGGAAGAGACCCAGTACTTC
.,TRBJ1-3,.,TRBV7-3,CASSLIGGNSGNTIYF,TGTGCCAGCAGCTTAATTGGGGGGAACTCTGGAAACACCATATATTTT
.,TRBJ2-3,TRBD2,TRBV2,CASKTPASGGGDTQYF,TGTGCCAGCAAAACCCCCGCTAGCGGGGGAGGGGATACGCAGTATTTT
.,TRBJ2-3,.,TRBV7-3,CASSPRGLSTDTQYF,TGTGCCAGCAGCCCCAGGGGTTTGAGCACAGATACGCAGTATTTT
.,TRBJ1-1,.,TRBV4-2,CASSQASPVGDTEAFF,TGTGCCAGCAGCCAAGCCTCCCCGGTAGGGGACACTGAAGCTTTCTTT
.,TRBJ2-2,.,TRBV5-1,CASSLDVPGTGELFF,TGCGCCAGCAGCTTGGACGTGCCGGGCACCGGGGAGCTGTTTTTT
.,TRBJ1-6,.,TRBV7-6,CASSLNRGANSPLHF,TGTGCCAGCAGCTTAAACCGTGGGGCCAATTCACCCCTCCACTTT
.,TRBJ1-4,.,TRBV19,CASRTQVSPNEKLFF,TGTGCCAGTAGGACACAGGTATCCCCTAATGAAAAACTGTTTTTT
.,TRBJ1-2,.,TRBV21-1,CASEWGYTF,TGTGCCAGCGAGTGGGGCTACACCTTC
.,TRBJ2-7,.,TRBV18,CASSPTRRGEQYF,TGTGCCAGCTCACCTACGCGCAGGGGTGAGCAGTACTTC
.,TRBJ2-3,.,TRBV18,CASSPSPDTQYF,TGTGCCAGCTCCCCCTCCCCAGATACGCAGTATTTT
few,TRBJ2-3,.,TRBV6-2/TRBV6-3,CASSYLVGDTQYF,TGTGCCAGCAGTTACCTCGTCGGGGATACGCAGTATTTT
.,TRBJ1-1,.,TRBV6-2/TRBV6-3,CASSPKGQSMMNTEAFF,TGTGCCAGCAGCCCCAAAGGACAGTCAATGATGAACACTGAAGCTTTCTTT
.,TRBJ1-6,.,TRBV7-8,CASSFGQMNSPLHF,TGTGCCAGCAGCTTTGGACAAATGAATTCACCCCTCCACTTT
.,TRBJ1-2,TRBD1,TRBV2,CASRGDSMLFGYTF,TGTGCCAGCAGGGGGGACAGTATGCTTTTTGGCTACACCTTC
.,TRBJ1-5,.,TRBV9,CASSASGGHNQPQHF,TGTGCCAGCAGCGCCTCCGGGGGTCACAATCAGCCCCAGCATTTT
.,TRBJ1-6,.,TRBV14,CASSQTLDRGSPLHF,TGTGCCAGCAGCCAAACCTTAGATCGGGGTTCACCCCTCCACTTT
.,TRBJ2-3,TRBD2,TRBV2,CASSKQRGGGDTQYF,TGTGCCAGCAGTAAACAGCGGGGGGGCGGAGATACGCAGTATTTT
.,TRBJ2-1,TRBD2,TRBV5-4,CASSPGTTNEQFF,TGTGCCAGCAGCCCCGGGACTACCAATGAGCAGTTCTTC
once,TRBJ1-2,TRBD1,TRBV5-1,CASSLGTGLYGYTF,TGCGCCAGCAGCTTGGGGACAGGGTTGTATGGCTACACCTTC
.,TRBJ2-5,TRBD2,TRBV6-2/TRBV6-3,CASSVAGGKETQYF,TGTGCCAGCAGTGTAGCGGGGGGAAAAGAGACCCAGTACTTC
.,TRBJ1-3,.,TRBV29-1,CSVNQGRGNTIYF,TGCAGCGTCAATCAGGGGAGGGGAAACACCATATATTTT
.,TRBJ2-3,TRBD1,TRBV6-2/TRBV6-3,CASSNPGTGGLDTQYF,TGTGCCAGCAGTAACCCCGGGACAGGGGGCTTAGATACGCAGTATTTT
.,TRBJ2-7,TRBD2,TRBV11-2,CASSQTSGDEQYF,TGTGCCAGCAGCCAGACTAGCGGTGACGAGCAGTACTTC
.,TRBJ1-1,TRBD1,TRBV29-1,CSVDGRGRGNTEAFF,TGCAGCGTTGACGGCAGGGGGCGAGGGAACACTGAAGCTTTCTTT
.,TRBJ1-1,.,TRBV6-2/TRBV6-3,CASSYSSLGDTEAFF,TGTGCCAGCAGTTACTCGAGTTTGGGAGACACTGAAGCTTTCTTT
.,TRBJ2-7,.,TRBV3-1/TRBV3-2,CASSPRNFEQYF,TGTGCCAGCAGTCCCAGGAATTTTGAGCAGTACTTC
.,TRBJ1-4,TRBD1,TRBV7-7,CASSRGQAENEKLFF,TGTGCTAGCAGCCGCGGACAGGCGGAGAATGAAAAACTGTTTTTT
.,TRBJ1-2,TRBD1,TRBV4-3,CASSDLSTGRRNYGYTF,TGCGCCAGCAGCGATCTGTCGACAGGGCGACGCAACTATGGCTACACCTTC
.,TRBJ1-1,.,TRBV7-3,CASSQGRGNTEAFF,TGTGCCAGCAGCCAAGGGAGGGGTAACACTGAAGCTTTCTTT
.,TRBJ1-4,.,TRBV6-1,CASSELVPRRATNEKLFF,TGTGCCAGCAGTGAATTAGTCCCTAGGCGGGCAACTAATGAAAAACTGTTTTTT
few,TRBJ2-7,TRBD1,TRBV24-1,CATSDSGTGGYEQYF,TGTGCCACCAGTGATTCCGGGACAGGGGGCTACGAGCAGTACTTC
.,TRBJ2-3,TRBD2,TRBV7-8,CASSFQKLASSTDTQYF,TGTGCCAGCAGCTTCCAAAAACTAGCGTCTAGCACAGATACGCAGTATTTT
once,TRBJ2-1,.,TRBV5-4,CASSLATGQFLDEQFF,TGTGCCAGCAGCTTGGCCACAGGGCAGTTTTTGGATGAGCAGTTCTTC
.,TRBJ1-5,.,TRBV18,CASSLSGAYQPQHF,TGTGCCAGCTCACTGTCGGGGGCCTATCAGCCCCAGCATTTT
.,TRBJ2-7,TRBD1,TRBV4-1,CASSQRTGAYEQYF,TGCGCCAGCAGCCAGCGGACAGGGGCCTACGAGCAGTACTTC
.,TRBJ2-7,TRBD1,TRBV24-1,CATSGPGTGGFDYEQYF,TGTGCCACCAGTGGTCCGGGGACAGGGGGTTTCGACTACGAGCAGTACTTC
.,TRBJ2-7,.,TRBV10-1,CAKAGTVGYEQYF,TGCGCCAAAGCCGGGACCGTCGGCTACGAGCAGTACTTC
once,TRBJ2-4,.,TRBV7-9,CASSFWGGGRDKNIQYF,TGTGCCAGCAGCTTTTGGGGAGGGGGGCGCGACAAAAACATTCAGTACTTC
.,TRBJ1-3,.,TRBV6-2/TRBV6-3,CASSRVLTNSGNTIYF,TGTGCCAGCAGTCGGGTTTTGACAAACTCTGGAAACACCATATATTTT
.,TRBJ1-1,.,TRBV14,CASSNQLGNTEAFF,TGTGCCAGCAGCAACCAACTAGGGAACACTGAAGCTTTCTTT
.,TRBJ2-2,.,TRBV27,CASSLGTSVGYANTGELFF,TGTGCCAGCAGCTTGGGGACCTCGGTGGGGTATGCGAACACCGGGGAGCTGTTTTTT